The 26 T cell receptor beta chains listed next were all sequenced from one sample in a study of blood T cells in healthy people across ages. It was with a sample-barcoded 5' primer and a J-beta primer mix that a second PCR of roughly 7 to 12 cycles was run. A single record per CDR3 protein comes from TCRdb applying MiXCR to the 5' RACE reads. The sample has 250,000 to 300,000 distinct CDR3 sequences; 27% are singletons. Sequencing was carried out using blood. These receptors were taken from a woman in her seventies in good health.

The chain employs TRBV27 and TRBJ2-5; the match to TRBD2 covers 7 bases. The J call may be faulty, since TRBJ2-1 better matches the DNA end. The germline CDR1 and CDR2 sequences are MNHEY and SMNVEV (reference sequence). The CDR3 consists of 15 residues. This CDR3 reads CASSFRAGNYNEQFF. The CDR3 DNA sequence: TGTGCCAGCAGTTTCAGAGCGGGAAACTACAATGAGCAGTTCTTC.

This clonotype was counted once. This chain links TRBV20-1 with TRBJ2-5; D tentatively fits TRBD1 or TRBD2 (5 bases each). CDR3 length equals 14 residues. V lost 6 bases and J lost 4, with 18 bases in between. In germline, CDR1 is DFQATT, CDR2 SNEGSKA (reference sequence). This chain's CDR3 is CSAEGPGQSETQYF. For the CDR3, the DNA is TGCAGTGCGGAAGGACCGGGGCAATCAGAGACCCAGTACTTC.

The V and J genes are TRBV28 and TRBJ1-2, with D uncertain. Germline values: CDR1 MDHEN, CDR2 SYDVKM. The CDR3 is 13 residues long. Trimming left V 2 bases short and J 1 base short, with 5 bases between. The CDR3 loop reads CASSLKDNYGYTF. CDR3 nucleotide sequence: TGTGCCAGCAGTTTAAAGGATAACTATGGCTACACCTTC.

CDR3 nucleotide sequence: TGTGCCAGCAGCTTAGACGGGCCCTCCTACAATGAGCAGTTCTTC. It specifies CASSLDGPSYNEQFF. The rearrangement joins TRBV7-8 to TRBJ2-1; D call uncertain. This CDR3 spans 15 amino acids. Trimming pared 1 base from V and 0 bases from J, leaving 7 bases between. Germline V gives CDR1 SGHVS, CDR2 FQNEAQ.

This clonotype was counted only a few times. V and J are TRBV20-1 and TRBJ1-5, with unresolved D. The CDR3 is 13 residues long. Trimming took off 5 bases at V and 3 bases at J, with 11 bases between the two ends. Germline V lookup: CDR1 DFQATT, CDR2 SNEGSKA (reference sequence). This CDR3 is CSAGSGYNQPQHF. The CDR3 nucleotides read TGCAGTGCTGGCTCCGGGTACAATCAGCCCCAGCATTTT.

This clonotype has just a few counts. The chain is built from TRBV7-9 and TRBJ1-2; D call uncertain. Trimming removed 4 bases at V and 5 bases at J, with 8 bases between. The germline V gene encodes CDR1 SEHNR and CDR2 FQNEAQ (reference sequence). The CDR3 loop spans 12 amino acids. The CDR3 loop is CASSSSGYGYTF. The CDR3, as DNA: TGTGCCAGCAGCTCCAGTGGGTATGGCTACACCTTC.

This rearrangement joins TRBV7-6 to TRBJ2-5; 8 nucleotides align to TRBD2. The J call may be mistaken, given a closer DNA end match to TRBJ2-7. CDR3 length: 15 amino acids. In germline, CDR1 is SGHVS, CDR2 FNYEAQ. CDR3 protein: CASSPRWSGSYEQYF. The CDR3 DNA sequence: TGTGCCAGCAGCCCCCGGTGGAGCGGGAGTTACGAGCAGTACTTC.

The V gene is TRBV27, the J gene TRBJ2-7; unclear D gene. The germline gives CDR1 MNHEY, CDR2 SMNVEV (reference sequence). V shed 4 bases and J shed 0 bases, with 13 bases lying between them. The CDR3 is made up of 15 amino acids. The CDR3, as DNA: TGTGCCAGCAGTTCATCAAGCAGTCCCTCCTACGAGCAGTACTTC. It encodes CASSSSSSPSYEQYF.

This clonotype occurred a few times. The chain recombines TRBV7-9 with TRBJ1-2; TRBD1 is a possible D gene (6 bases). The CDR3 is 15 residues long. Trimming removed 6 bases from V and 1 base from J, with 15 bases in between. Germline V gene sequence: CDR1 SEHNR, CDR2 FQNEAQ (reference sequence). In nucleotides, the CDR3 is TGTGCCAGCAGGCAATCTGGACAGTTTAACTATGGCTACACCTTC. This codes for CASRQSGQFNYGYTF.

This clonotype was found once. The chain joins TRBV5-1 to TRBJ2-1; no firm D call. CDR1 SGHRS and CDR2 YFSETQ come from the germline V gene. Trimming cost V 1 base and J 10 bases, with 12 bases left between them. This CDR3 contains 13 residues. Here the CDR3 DNA reads TGCGCCAGCAGCTTGTCAGGTTCCTACGAGCAGTTCTTC. Residues: CASSLSGSYEQFF.

The CDR3 loop reads CSVREQGNQPQHF. CDR3 DNA sequence: TGCAGCGTGAGAGAACAGGGGAATCAGCCCCAGCATTTT. The chain employs TRBV29-1 and TRBJ1-5; TRBD1 aligns across 7 bases. The J segment lost 4 bases and the V segment lost 6 bases, leaving 6 bases of the junction unmatched. Germline V gene data show CDR1 as SQVTM and CDR2 as ANQGSEA. This CDR3 has 13 residues.

On this clonotype: This may come from a read error, since a much larger clone is one base off. This sequence joins TRBV2 and TRBJ2-7, with 8 bases lining up with TRBD2. The germline CDR1 and CDR2 sequences are SNHLY and FYNNEI. This CDR3 spans 15 amino acids. CDR3 amino acids: CASSEEAGEFYGQYF. Written as DNA, the CDR3 is TGTGCCAGCAGTGAAGAAGCGGGAGAGTTTTACGGGCAGTACTTC.

In the case of this clonotype: A much larger clone lies one base from this, so it may be a read error. The gene calls are TRBV7-2 and TRBJ2-3, with D perhaps TRBD1 (5 bases). V was clipped by 1 base and J by 5 bases, with 7 bases between them. The length of the CDR3 is 13 residues. The V gene's germline CDR1 is SGHTA and CDR2 FQGNSA. This chain's CDR3 is CASSLGGRDTQYF. As DNA, the CDR3 is TGTGCCAGCAGCTTAGGGGGCAGAGATACGCAGTATTTT.

The rearrangement links TRBV5-1 to TRBJ2-5; weak D call: TRBD2 (6 bases). The end of the DNA aligns better with TRBJ2-7, so the J call may be wrong. This CDR3 is built from 13 residues. The V gene's germline CDR1 is SGHRS and CDR2 YFSETQ. The CDR3 protein is CASSLVEGFEQYF. In nucleotides, the CDR3 is TGCGCCAGCAGCTTGGTGGAGGGATTCGAGCAGTACTTC.

This chain uses TRBV7-9 with TRBJ2-5; no clear D. V lost 5 bases and J lost 4, with 8 bases in between. Per the germline V gene, CDR1 is SEHNR and CDR2 is FQNEAQ (reference sequence). This CDR3 has 12 amino acids. The CDR3 DNA follows: TGTGCCAGCAGCGCCGCACTAGAGACCCAGTACTTC. Its translation: CASSAALETQYF.

The chain couples TRBV29-1 to TRBJ2-2, with TRBD2 matching over 10 bases. Germline CDR1 is SQVTM and CDR2 is ANQGSEA. Trimming removed 2 bases from V and 3 bases from J; junction bases left unmatched: 3. This CDR3 has 15 amino acids. CDR3 nucleotides: TGCAGCGTTGAACTAGCGGGGGACCACACCGGGGAGCTGTTTTTT. The encoded protein is CSVELAGDHTGELFF.

Here the CDR3 reads CASSSGQGLINQPQHF. CDR3 sequence (DNA): TGCGCCAGCAGCTCGGGACAGGGCCTGATAAATCAGCCCCAGCATTTT. The V gene is TRBV4-3, the J gene TRBJ1-5; the match to TRBD1 covers 9 bases. Germline lookup yields CDR1 LGHNA and CDR2 YSLEER. There are 16 residues in the CDR3. V lost 5 bases, J lost 4 bases, and 9 bases stayed unmatched.

The rearrangement uses TRBV29-1 and TRBJ2-7, with D possibly matching TRBD1 (6 bases). V lost 6 bases and J 1 base, leaving 16 bases between the germline ends. The CDR3 sequence is 14 residues long. Germline V gives CDR1 SQVTM, CDR2 ANQGSEA. CDR3 nucleotides: TGCAGCGTACAACCCAGACAGGCATCCTACGAGCAGTACTTC. Translation: CSVQPRQASYEQYF.

This clonotype showed up many times. The chain combines TRBV29-1 with TRBJ2-7, with D hard to call. The CDR3 is made up of 12 amino acids. Germline assignment: CDR1 SQVTM and CDR2 ANQGSEA. With 5 bases removed from V and 2 bases from J, the gap between germline ends came to 10 bases. CDR3 amino acids: CSVQHQPYEQYF. The CDR3 nucleotides are TGCAGCGTTCAACATCAGCCCTACGAGCAGTACTTC.

This clonotype turned up a few times. The chain employs TRBV11-2 and TRBJ1-2, with D possibly TRBD1 on 5 matching bases. The CDR3 covers 13 residues. V was shortened by 8 bases and J by 0 bases, with 10 bases between the two germline ends. Per the germline V gene, CDR1 is SGHAT and CDR2 is FQNNGV. CDR3 sequence reads: CASSPQANYGYTF. The CDR3 bases are TGTGCCAGCTCCCCACAGGCTAACTATGGCTACACCTTC.

The chain combines TRBV5-1 with TRBJ2-5, with a possible D match to TRBD1 (7 bases). The CDR3 consists of 15 residues. V lost 1 base and J 4 bases, leaving 14 bases between the germline ends. Germline V gene data show CDR1 as SGHRS and CDR2 as YFSETQ. CDR3: CASSLRQGGRETQYF. CDR3 DNA sequence: TGCGCCAGCAGCTTGAGACAGGGAGGCAGAGAGACCCAGTACTTC. The full variable domain, with the rest looked up from reference TRBV5-1 and TRBJ2-5, is KAGVTQTPRYLIKTRGQQVTLSCSPISGHRSVSWYQQTPGQGLQFLFEYFSETQRNKGNFPGRFSGRQFSNSRSEMNVSTLELGDSALYLCASSLRQGGRETQYFGPGTRLLVL.

The genes are TRBV5-4 and TRBJ2-7, with 9 bases matching TRBD2. J lost 1 base, V lost 3 bases, and 14 bases had no gene match. This CDR3 region has 18 residues. Germline V gives CDR1 SGHNT, CDR2 YYREEE (reference sequence). As DNA, the CDR3 is TGTGCCAGCAGCTCCGACACTGGCGGAGCGGGAGGTTCCTACGAGCAGTACTTC. This codes for CASSSDTGGAGGSYEQYF.

This sequence joins TRBV14 and TRBJ2-2; D is perhaps TRBD2 (5 bases). This CDR3 region has 17 residues. Looked up from germline, CDR1 is SGHDN and CDR2 is FVKESK. The V and J ends lost 5 bases and 7 bases respectively, with 23 bases between them. The CDR3 is CASSSLKKGERNGELFF. CDR3 nucleotides: TGTGCCAGCAGCAGCTTGAAGAAGGGAGAGAGAAACGGGGAGCTGTTTTTT.

The chain has TRBV7-3 and TRBJ2-3; D is possibly TRBD2 (5 bases). Germline CDR1 reads SGHTA; CDR2 reads FQGTGA. Trimming removed 5 bases from V and 5 bases from J, with 11 bases in between. CDR3 length: 13 amino acids. Here the CDR3 DNA reads TGTGCCAGCAGCACTCTAGGAGGAGATACGCAGTATTTT. It encodes CASSTLGGDTQYF.

V usage is TRBV7-2 and J usage is TRBJ2-5, with a weak D call TRBD2 (6 bases). Germline values: CDR1 SGHTA, CDR2 FQGNSA. This CDR3 has 15 residues. Trimming cost V 2 bases and J 4 bases, with 14 bases left between them. CDR3: CASSLSGLVRETQYF. CDR3 coding DNA: TGTGCCAGCAGCTTAAGCGGGCTAGTGCGAGAGACCCAGTACTTC.

The sample holds a few counts of this clonotype. The rearrangement uses TRBV5-1 and TRBJ1-4, with 9 bases that match TRBD1. This CDR3 is built from 16 residues. Germline V CDR1 and CDR2: SGHRS, YFSETQ. Losses at the gene ends were 4 bases for V and 8 bases for J; bases not matched to a gene: 12. In DNA form, the CDR3 reads TGCGCCAGCAGCCTGGGACAGGGCTCGGTGGGGGAAAAACTGTTTTTT. Translation: CASSLGQGSVGEKLFF.